The 8 T cell receptor beta chains below were found in one sample sequenced in a study of regulatory T cells in long-lasting Graves disease. The time point: newly diagnosed GD, antithyroid drugs for less than 3 months. PBMC-extracted RNA yielded the TCR library. Libraries of TCR beta came from iRepertoire HTBI primers plus Arm-PCR of CDR3 regions. One entry per CDR3 protein, called by TCRdb with MiXCR from the multiplex PCR reads. The data hold about 470,000 distinct CDR3 sequences, with 15% observed a single time. The same sample was also used in a study of T cells in Graves' hyperthyroidism and ophthalmopathy.

Sequencing used peripheral blood mononuclear cells (PBMCs), obtained at new diagnosis, from a patient treated with antithyroid drugs. The receptors stem from a woman aged 30 to 39 with Graves disease.

The chain employs TRBV11-1 and TRBJ2-5; 12 bases map to TRBD2. Unmatched junction bases numbered 15, after V lost 5 bases and J lost 5 bases. The germline CDR1 and CDR2 sequences are SGHAT and FQDESV (reference sequence). The CDR3 runs 18 residues. This CDR3 is CASSPGTSGFFGAETQYF. Written as DNA, the CDR3 is TGTGCCAGCAGCCCCGGGACTAGCGGGTTTTTTGGCGCCGAGACCCAGTACTTC.

This clonotype showed up many times. The V gene is TRBV28, the J gene TRBJ2-1, with 13 bases fitting TRBD2. Germline CDR1 reads MDHEN; CDR2 reads SYDVKM. With 2 bases clipped from V and 10 bases from J, the junction kept 11 bases outside the gene matches. The CDR3 length is 17 residues. The CDR3 here is CASSLTSGRAGDSEQFF. CDR3 bases: TGTGCCAGCAGTTTAACTAGCGGGAGGGCCGGGGACAGCGAGCAGTTCTTC.

This clonotype came up a few times. The chain couples TRBV18 to TRBJ2-7; no clear D gene. Germline values: CDR1 KGHSH, CDR2 LQKENI. This CDR3 region has 13 residues. The V end lost 1 base, the J end lost 3 bases, and 7 bases lay between the germline ends. In DNA form, the CDR3 reads TGTGCCAGCTCACCACTTGAGGACTACGAGCAGTACTTC. It yields the protein CASSPLEDYEQYF.

V usage is TRBV12-3 or TRBV12-4 and J usage is TRBJ1-6; D not resolved. The CDR3 has 15 residues. V was trimmed by 3 bases and J by 0 bases, leaving 6 bases between them. The CDR3 loop is CASSFGSSYNSPLHF. Here the CDR3 DNA reads TGTGCCAGCAGTTTCGGGAGCTCCTATAATTCACCCCTCCACTTT.

Ten or more counts support this clonotype. The chain employs TRBV19 and TRBJ1-1, with TRBD1 matching over 7 bases. Germline-derived CDR1 and CDR2 are LNHDA and SQIVND (reference sequence). The junction had 9 bases not matched to a gene; V was cut back by 4 bases and J by 1 base. The CDR3 spans 16 residues. The CDR3 DNA is TGTGCCAGTAGTACCACTAGGACAGGAAAGAACACTGAAGCTTTCTTT. Translation: CASSTTRTGKNTEAFF.

The rearrangement joins TRBV5-1 to TRBJ2-1; 9 nucleotides align to TRBD2. Germline CDR1 is SGHRS and CDR2 is YFSETQ. J lost 9 bases, V lost 0 bases, and 4 bases had no gene match. The CDR3 loop spans 14 amino acids. In DNA, the CDR3 is TGCGCCAGCAGCTTGGAGCCTAGCGGGACTGAGCAGTTCTTC. It encodes CASSLEPSGTEQFF. The full variable domain, in which reference TRBV5-1 and TRBJ2-1 provide the parts outside the CDR3, is KAGVTQTPRYLIKTRGQQVTLSCSPISGHRSVSWYQQTPGQGLQFLFEYFSETQRNKGNFPGRFSGRQFSNSRSEMNVSTLELGDSALYLCASSLEPSGTEQFFGPGTRLTVL.

V is TRBV5-1 and J is TRBJ1-5; 7 bases are shared with TRBD1. The CDR3 contains 15 residues. After removal of 4 bases from V and 1 base from J, the junction contained 5 bases not matched to a gene. CDR1 and CDR2 from the germline V gene are SGHRS and YFSETQ. The CDR3 here is CASSLSGQSNQPQHF. The CDR3 bases are TGCGCCAGCAGCCTCTCGGGACAGAGCAATCAGCCCCAGCATTTT.

This clonotype has just a few counts. The J gene is TRBJ2-3, the V gene TRBV15; the D gene is possibly TRBD2 (6 bases). The germline V gene encodes CDR1 LNHNV and CDR2 YYDKDF (reference sequence). The CDR3 has 14 amino acids. V lost 6 bases and J 1 base, leaving 11 bases between the germline ends. CDR3 residues: CATSSSGRTDTQYF. In DNA, the CDR3 is TGTGCCACCAGTTCCAGCGGGCGCACAGATACGCAGTATTTT.